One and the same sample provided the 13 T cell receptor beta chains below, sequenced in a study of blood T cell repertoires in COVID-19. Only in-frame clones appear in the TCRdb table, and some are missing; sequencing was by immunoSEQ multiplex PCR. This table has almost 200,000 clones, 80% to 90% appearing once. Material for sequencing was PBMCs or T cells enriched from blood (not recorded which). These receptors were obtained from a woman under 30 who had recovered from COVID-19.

In DNA form, the CDR3 reads TGTGCCAGCAGTCCCGCGGGACTGGGGGACACTGAAGCTTTCTTT. Its protein is CASSPAGLGDTEAFF. J is TRBJ1-1 and V is TRBV28; TRBD1 might be the D (5 bases). This CDR3 has 15 amino acids. V lost 5 bases and J 3 bases, leaving 16 bases between the germline ends. CDR1 MDHEN and CDR2 SYDVKM come from the germline V gene.

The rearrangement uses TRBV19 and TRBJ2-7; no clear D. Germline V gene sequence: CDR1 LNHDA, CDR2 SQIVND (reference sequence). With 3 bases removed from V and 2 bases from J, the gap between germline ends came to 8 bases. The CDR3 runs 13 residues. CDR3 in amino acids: CASSIDTAYEQYF. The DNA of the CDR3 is TGTGCCAGTAGTATTGACACAGCCTACGAGCAGTACTTC.

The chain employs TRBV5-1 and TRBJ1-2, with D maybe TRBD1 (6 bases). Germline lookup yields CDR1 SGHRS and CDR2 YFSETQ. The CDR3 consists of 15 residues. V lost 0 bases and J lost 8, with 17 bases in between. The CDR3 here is CASSLAGDVVRGYTF. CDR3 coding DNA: TGCGCCAGCAGCTTGGCAGGGGACGTAGTGAGGGGCTACACCTTC. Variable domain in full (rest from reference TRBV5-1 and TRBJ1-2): KAGVTQTPRYLIKTRGQQVTLSCSPISGHRSVSWYQQTPGQGLQFLFEYFSETQRNKGNFPGRFSGRQFSNSRSEMNVSTLELGDSALYLCASSLAGDVVRGYTFGSGTRLTVV.

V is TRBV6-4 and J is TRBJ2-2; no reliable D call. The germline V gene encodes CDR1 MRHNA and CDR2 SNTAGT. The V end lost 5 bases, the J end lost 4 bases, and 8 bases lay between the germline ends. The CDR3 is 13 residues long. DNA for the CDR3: TGTGCCAGCAGTAAATCGTCCACCGGGGAGCTGTTTTTT. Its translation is CASSKSSTGELFF.

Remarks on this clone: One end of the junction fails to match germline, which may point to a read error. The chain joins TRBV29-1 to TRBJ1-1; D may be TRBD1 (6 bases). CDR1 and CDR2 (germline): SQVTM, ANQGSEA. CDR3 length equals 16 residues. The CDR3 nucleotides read TGCAGCGTCGAAGGGGACCCGGGGGGCACATCCACTGAAGCTTTCTTT. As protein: CSVEGDPGGTSTEAFF. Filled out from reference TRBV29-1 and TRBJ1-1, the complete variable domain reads SAVISQKPSRDICQRGTSLTIQCQVDSQVTMMFWYRQQPGQSLTLIATANQGSEATYESGFVIDKFPISRPNLTFSTLTVSNMSPEDSSIYLCSVEGDPGGTSTEAFFGQGTRLTVV.

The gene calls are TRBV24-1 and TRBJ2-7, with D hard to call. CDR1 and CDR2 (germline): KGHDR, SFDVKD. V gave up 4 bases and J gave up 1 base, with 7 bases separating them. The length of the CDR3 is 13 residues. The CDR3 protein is CATSDSYSYEQYF. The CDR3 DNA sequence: TGTGCCACCAGTGACTCCTATTCCTACGAGCAGTACTTC.

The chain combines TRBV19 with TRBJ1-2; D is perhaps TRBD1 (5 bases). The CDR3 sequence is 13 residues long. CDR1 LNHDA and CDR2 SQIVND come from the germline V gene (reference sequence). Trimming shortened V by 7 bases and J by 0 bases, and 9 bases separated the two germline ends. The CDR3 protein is CASTRTTNYGYTF. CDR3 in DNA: TGTGCCAGTACCAGGACAACTAACTATGGCTACACCTTC.

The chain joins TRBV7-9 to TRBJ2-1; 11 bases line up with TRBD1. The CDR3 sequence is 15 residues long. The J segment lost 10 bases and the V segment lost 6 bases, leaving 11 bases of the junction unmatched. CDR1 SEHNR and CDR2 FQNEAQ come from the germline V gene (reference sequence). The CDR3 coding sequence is TGTGCCAGCAGTCTTTCCGGACAGGGGGCAGGGGAGCAGTTCTTC. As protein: CASSLSGQGAGEQFF.

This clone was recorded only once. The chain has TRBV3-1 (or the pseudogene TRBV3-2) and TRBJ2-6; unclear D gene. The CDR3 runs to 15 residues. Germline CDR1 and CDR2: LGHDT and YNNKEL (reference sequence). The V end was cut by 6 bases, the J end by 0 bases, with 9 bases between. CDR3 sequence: CASRPGPSGANVLTF. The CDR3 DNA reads TGTGCCAGCAGACCGGGTCCCTCTGGGGCCAACGTCCTGACTTTC.

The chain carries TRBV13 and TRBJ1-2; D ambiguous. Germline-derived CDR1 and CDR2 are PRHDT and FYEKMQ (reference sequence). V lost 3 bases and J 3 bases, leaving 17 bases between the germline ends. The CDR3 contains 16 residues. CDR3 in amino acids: CASSFTSAGVDYGYTF. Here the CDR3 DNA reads TGTGCCAGCAGCTTCACGTCTGCCGGGGTAGACTATGGCTACACCTTC.

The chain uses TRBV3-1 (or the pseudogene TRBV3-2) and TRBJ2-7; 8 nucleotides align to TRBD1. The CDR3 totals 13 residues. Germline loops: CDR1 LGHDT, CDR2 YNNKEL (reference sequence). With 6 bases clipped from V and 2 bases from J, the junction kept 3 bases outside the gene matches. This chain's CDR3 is CASSNRGTYEQYF. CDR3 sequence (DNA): TGTGCCAGCAGTAACAGGGGGACCTACGAGCAGTACTTC.

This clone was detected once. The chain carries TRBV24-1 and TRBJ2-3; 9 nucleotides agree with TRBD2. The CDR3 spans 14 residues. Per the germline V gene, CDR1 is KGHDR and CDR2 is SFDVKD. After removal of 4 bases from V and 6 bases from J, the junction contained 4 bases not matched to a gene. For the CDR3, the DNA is TGTGCCACCAGTGAGGGCGGGGGGGTGGATACGCAGTATTTT. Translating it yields CATSEGGGVDTQYF.

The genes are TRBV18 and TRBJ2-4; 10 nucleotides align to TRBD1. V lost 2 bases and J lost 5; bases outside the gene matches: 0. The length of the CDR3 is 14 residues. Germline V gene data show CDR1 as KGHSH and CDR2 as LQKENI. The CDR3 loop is CASSPGTGENIQYF. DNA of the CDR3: TGTGCCAGCTCACCAGGGACAGGGGAAAACATTCAGTACTTC.